This T cell receptor beta chain derives from a study of blood T cell repertoires in COVID-19 (dated by TCRdb to the early 2020s). Turning to the overall study: Samples from collaborators originated in the United States, Italy and Spain and spanned both the acute and convalescent phases of COVID-19. The prospective study material was composed of cDNA or gDNA derived from T cells, B-cell-depleted T cells, or PBMCs. Deeply sampled blood TCRbeta repertoires from subjects exposed to, actively infected with, or recovered from COVID-19 were included in the dataset. The repertoires were made available in a free public database intended to serve as a resource for research on the immune response to SARS-CoV-2. The samples were drawn from two sources: the first 160 participants of the ongoing ImmuneRACE study, and 1,200 or so subjects contributed by 6 global collaborators. Sample metadata almost always included a de-identified subject ID, COVID-19 status, age in years and sex. Where available, HLA class I and class II types were obtained from metadata supplied by the sample provider rather than from assay-based typing.

Study-wide conclusions, independent of this receptor: The amount of clinical and demographic metadata varied by source and participant and was provided uncurated.

The germline V gene encodes CDR1 MRHNA and CDR2 SNTAGT. Compared with germline, V lacks 6 bases and J lacks 6 bases; bases without a gene match: 9. The CDR3 runs 14 residues from the cysteine to the phenylalanine. Just the 42-base CDR3 DNA is kept, in frame starting at base 1. Collaborating institutions collected whole blood in K2EDTA tubes following their own protocols. For TCRbeta analysis, collaborators shipped samples as frozen whole blood, isolated PBMCs, or DNA extracted from either of those sample types. TCRbeta CDR3 regions were amplified from genomic DNA by means of the immunoSEQ Assay, a bias-controlled multiplex PCR. The authors' analysis ran thus. Nucleated cell counts per sample were estimated from amplification of reference gene primers within the assay. Sequence reads were collapsed and filtered to measure the absolute abundance of every unique TCRbeta CDR3 rearrangement. For each sample, productive Simpson clonality was calculated as the square root of Simpson's diversity index over productive rearrangements. TCRdb took this table from immuneACCESS and kept in-frame rearrangements with V and J called. Such tables lack part of the clones; where checked against another copy, unresolved V genes explain under half of the gap, and the rest is unexplained. That table supplies the V and J calls and clone size; D and trimming were determined from the DNA. Present in this sample are 75,000 to 90,000 clones, around 85% of which were seen just once. The ten largest clonotypes hold 18% of the sample.

A remark on this clone: Its specific antigen is unknown. The input lacks base qualities; no much larger clone sits a single base away.

The chain was built from TRBV6-4 and TRBJ1-1; 8 central nucleotides agree with TRBD1. The sequence derives from a man older than 75 with active or convalescent COVID-19. Sequenced sample: peripheral blood. At the DNA level, the sequence is TGTGCCAGCAGCCGGGACAGGTTTTCCGCTGAAGCTTTCTTT. This encodes CASSRDRFSAEAFF.